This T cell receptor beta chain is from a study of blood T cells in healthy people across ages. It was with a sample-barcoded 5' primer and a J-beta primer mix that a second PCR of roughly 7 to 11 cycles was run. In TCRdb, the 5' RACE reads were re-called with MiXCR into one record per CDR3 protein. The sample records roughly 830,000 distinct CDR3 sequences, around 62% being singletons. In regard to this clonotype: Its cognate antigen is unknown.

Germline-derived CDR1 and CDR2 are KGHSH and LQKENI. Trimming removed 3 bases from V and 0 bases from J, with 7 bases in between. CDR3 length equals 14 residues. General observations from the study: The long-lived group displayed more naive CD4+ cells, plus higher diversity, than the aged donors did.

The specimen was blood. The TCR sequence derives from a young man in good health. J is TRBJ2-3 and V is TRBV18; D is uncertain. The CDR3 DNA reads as TGTGCCAGCTCACCCAGCCGGAGCACAGATACGCAGTATTTT. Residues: CASSPSRSTDTQYF. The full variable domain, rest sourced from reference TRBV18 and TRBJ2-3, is NAGVMQNPRHLVRRRGQEARLRCSPMKGHSHVYWYRQLPEEGLKFMVYLQKENIIDESGMPKERFSAEFPKEGPSILRIQQVVRGDSAAYFCASSPSRSTDTQYFGPGTRLTVL.